The 29 T cell receptor beta chains in this list originate from one sample, sequenced in a study of cytomegalovirus exposure and HLA in healthy donors. The method was immunoSEQ multiplex PCR; TCRdb's version includes in-frame clones alone and lacks a portion of them. The sample contains about 180,000 clones, around 84% of which appear only once. Material: PBMCs. The receptors come from a man in his late teens or twenties in good health and CMV-seropositive.

The chain is built from TRBV19 and TRBJ2-1; 10 nucleotides match TRBD2. V lost 6 bases to trimming and J lost 2 bases; unmatched junction nucleotides: 1. The CDR3 contains 14 residues. Germline assignment: CDR1 LNHDA and CDR2 SQIVND (reference sequence). CDR3 region: CASRSGGAYNEQFF. In nucleotides, the CDR3 is TGTGCCAGTAGAAGCGGGGGGGCCTACAATGAGCAGTTCTTC.

The chain carries TRBV30 and TRBJ2-7; D unresolved. Germline-derived CDR1 and CDR2 are GTSNPN and SVGIG (reference sequence). The ends were cut back, 4 bases at V and 0 bases at J, with 19 bases in the middle. The CDR3 extends over 16 amino acids. The CDR3 coding sequence is TGTGCCTGGAAGAAACAAGAGGAGCCGAGCTCCTACGAGCAGTACTTC. Translated, it gives CAWKKQEEPSSYEQYF.

V usage is TRBV7-6 and J usage is TRBJ1-4, with 9 bases that match TRBD1. The CDR3 is made up of 14 amino acids. V was clipped by 5 bases and J by 10 bases; unmatched bases: 8. Germline lookup yields CDR1 SGHVS and CDR2 FNYEAQ. CDR3 loop: CASSTGTGLVKLFF. CDR3 DNA: TGTGCCAGCAGCACCGGGACAGGGCTGGTAAAACTGTTTTTT.

The chain recombines TRBV28 with TRBJ2-7; TRBD1 matches 7 bases. This CDR3 has 16 residues. Looked up from germline, CDR1 is MDHEN and CDR2 is SYDVKM. V shed 7 bases, J shed 1 base, and the junction held 13 bases outside the gene matches. The CDR3 coding sequence is TGTGCCAGCACCCTAGGGGGCGGCCTCGGGTCCTACGAGCAGTACTTC. Amino acids: CASTLGGGLGSYEQYF.

The rearrangement links TRBV9 to TRBJ2-2; 9 positions agree with TRBD1. The CDR3 sequence is 17 residues long. Germline V gene sequence: CDR1 SGDLS, CDR2 YYNGEE. With 2 bases clipped from V and 5 bases from J, the junction kept 10 bases outside the gene matches. CDR3 amino acids: CASSVSSGTGFTGELFF. The CDR3 region has the DNA TGTGCCAGCAGCGTTAGTTCCGGGACAGGGTTTACCGGGGAGCTGTTTTTT. The full variable domain, completed using reference TRBV9 and TRBJ2-2, is DSGVTQTPKHLITATGQRVTLRCSPRSGDLSVYWYQQSLDQGLQFLIQYYNGEERAKGNILERFSAQQFPDLHSELNLSSLELGDSALYFCASSVSSGTGFTGELFFGEGSRLTVL.

This clone appeared once. The V gene is TRBV4-1, the J gene TRBJ1-5; D might be TRBD1 (5 bases). The CDR3 contains 14 residues. Germline V gives CDR1 MGHRA, CDR2 YSYEKL. The V end was cut by 1 base, the J end by 7 bases, with 11 bases between. The CDR3 protein is CASSQVGGGQPQHF. CDR3 DNA sequence: TGCGCCAGCAGCCAAGTGGGGGGTGGGCAGCCCCAGCATTTT.

The V and J genes are TRBV9 and TRBJ2-1; 8 nucleotides line up with TRBD2. V was pared by 5 bases and J by 6 bases, with 13 bases of the junction left unmatched. The CDR3 has 16 residues. Germline V gene lookup returns CDR1 SGDLS and CDR2 YYNGEE. The CDR3 bases are TGTGCCAGCAGTGACCCCCGGACTAGCAAGTCCAATGAGCAGTTCTTC. It is translated as CASSDPRTSKSNEQFF. The entire variable domain, with the rest obtained from reference TRBV9 and TRBJ2-1, is as follows: DSGVTQTPKHLITATGQRVTLRCSPRSGDLSVYWYQQSLDQGLQFLIQYYNGEERAKGNILERFSAQQFPDLHSELNLSSLELGDSALYFCASSDPRTSKSNEQFFGPGTRLTVL.

The gene calls are TRBV25-1 and TRBJ2-1, with a tentative D call TRBD2 (6 bases). Germline CDR1 reads MGHDK; CDR2 reads SYGVNS. This CDR3 has 16 residues. Trimming left V 0 bases short and J 0 bases short, with 9 bases between. CDR3 DNA: TGTGCCAGCAGTGAATATGGGACTTACTCCTACAATGAGCAGTTCTTC. Translating gives CASSEYGTYSYNEQFF.

The chain recombines TRBV11-2 with TRBJ2-1; tentative D call: TRBD1 (6 bases). CDR1 SGHAT and CDR2 FQNNGV come from the germline V gene. The CDR3 length is 15 residues. Trimming pared 6 bases from V and 5 bases from J, leaving 17 bases between. The CDR3 loop is CASSSTGSSHNEQFF. The CDR3, as DNA: TGTGCCAGCAGTTCTACAGGGAGTAGTCACAATGAGCAGTTCTTC.

As regards this clone: One end of the junction varies from germline; a read error may be responsible. The chain couples TRBV28 to TRBJ2-7; D ambiguous. The CDR3 totals 11 residues. Looked up from germline, CDR1 is MDHEN and CDR2 is SYDVKM. In DNA, the CDR3 is TGTGCCAACAAACTACCCGACGAGGAGTACTTC. Amino acids: CANKLPDEEYF.

V is TRBV2 and J is TRBJ2-5; weak D call: TRBD2 (6 bases). Deletions cut 7 bases from V and 2 bases from J, with 14 bases between. The germline V gene has CDR1 SNHLY and CDR2 FYNNEI. The CDR3 length is 14 residues. The CDR3 nucleotides read TGTGCCAGCACCAGACTAGGGCTTCAAGAGACCCAGTACTTC. Translating it yields CASTRLGLQETQYF.

This chain connects TRBV27 to TRBJ2-7; maybe TRBD1 (6 bases). V was shortened by 2 bases and J by 0 bases, with 11 bases between the two germline ends. The CDR3 has 15 amino acids. CDR1 MNHEY and CDR2 SMNVEV come from the germline V gene (reference sequence). CDR3 region: CASSLLQGSSYEQYF. In DNA, the CDR3 is TGTGCCAGCAGTTTACTACAGGGAAGCTCCTACGAGCAGTACTTC.

The chain recombines TRBV12-5 with TRBJ1-1, with D hard to call. This CDR3 is 13 amino acids long. Germline V gene lookup returns CDR1 LGHNT and CDR2 FRNRAP. V gave up 1 base and J gave up 5 bases, with 8 bases separating them. The CDR3 is CASGLDGPTEAFF. CDR3 DNA: TGTGCTAGTGGTTTGGACGGTCCGACTGAAGCTTTCTTT. The entire variable domain, with the rest obtained from reference TRBV12-5 and TRBJ1-1, is as follows: DARVTQTPRHKVTEMGQEVTMRCQPILGHNTVFWYRQTMMQGLELLAYFRNRAPLDDSGMPKDRFSAEMPDATLATLKIQPSEPRDSAVYFCASGLDGPTEAFFGQGTRLTVV.

The chain's CDR3 is CASSDWSYNEQFF. The CDR3 nucleotides read TGTGCCAGCAGTGACTGGTCTTACAATGAGCAGTTCTTC. The chain is built from TRBV5-6 and TRBJ2-1, with unresolved D. The germline V gene has CDR1 SGHDT and CDR2 YYEEEE. The CDR3 sequence is 13 residues long. Trimming removed 5 bases from V and 4 bases from J, with 10 bases in between. Together with reference TRBV5-6 and TRBJ2-1, the CDR3 gives the full variable domain: DAGVTQSPTHLIKTRGQQVTLRCSPKSGHDTVSWYQQALGQGPQFIFQYYEEEERQRGNFPDRFSGHQFPNYSSELNVNALLLGDSALYLCASSDWSYNEQFFGPGTRLTVL.

This clone was seen only once. The CDR3 loop is CASSKTNSYYEQYF. In nucleotides, the CDR3 is TGTGCCAGCAGTAAGACTAATTCCTACTACGAGCAGTACTTC. V usage is TRBV28 and J usage is TRBJ2-7; D is perhaps TRBD2 (5 bases). The CDR3 spans 14 residues. V shed 5 bases and J shed 3 bases, with 14 bases lying between them. Looked up from germline, CDR1 is MDHEN and CDR2 is SYDVKM.

The chain combines TRBV6-6 with TRBJ2-1; perhaps TRBD2 as D (5 bases). In germline, CDR1 is MNHNY, CDR2 SVGAGI (reference sequence). The CDR3 loop spans 15 amino acids. Trimming removed 6 bases from V and 7 bases from J, with 19 bases in between. The DNA for the CDR3 is TGTGCCAGCAGCCCGCCCCGCGGGCGAGTGAATGAGCAGTTCTTC. Translating it yields CASSPPRGRVNEQFF.

In its sample, this clone was seen once. The rearrangement links TRBV13 to TRBJ1-1; the match to TRBD1 covers 7 bases. Per the germline V gene, CDR1 is PRHDT and CDR2 is FYEKMQ (reference sequence). Trimming at V came to 7 bases and at J to 11 bases, leaving 16 bases not matched to a gene. The CDR3 is made up of 14 amino acids. In DNA form, the CDR3 reads TGTGCCAGCAACCATTACAGGGGCGGGGGGAAGGCTTTCTTT. Translation: CASNHYRGGGKAFF.

The chain is built from TRBV5-6 and TRBJ2-7, with D unclear. Germline CDR1 reads SGHDT; CDR2 reads YYEEEE. Trimming pared 7 bases from V and 0 bases from J, leaving 11 bases between. The length of the CDR3 is 13 residues. The CDR3 sequence: CASQAWSSYEQYF. The CDR3 nucleotides read TGTGCCAGCCAAGCTTGGAGCTCCTACGAGCAGTACTTC.

This chain joins TRBV28 and TRBJ2-5; weak D call: TRBD1 (6 bases). V was cut by 5 bases and J by 5 bases, with 15 bases left in between. CDR1 and CDR2 (germline): MDHEN, SYDVKM. The CDR3 runs 14 residues. CDR3 bases: TGTGCCAGCAGTCCCCGAGGGGGTCGCGAGACCCAGTACTTC. It translates to CASSPRGGRETQYF.

The chain is built from TRBV28 and TRBJ1-1; D not resolved. Germline CDR1 is MDHEN and CDR2 is SYDVKM. This CDR3 is built from 13 residues. Trimming removed 7 bases from V and 1 base from J, with 10 bases in between. CDR3 in DNA: TGTGCCAGCATTGGCGGCCGGAACACTGAAGCTTTCTTT. Translating it yields CASIGGRNTEAFF.

V is TRBV9 and J is TRBJ1-4; possibly TRBD1 for D (5 bases). Germline values: CDR1 SGDLS, CDR2 YYNGEE. V dropped 0 bases and J dropped 8 bases, with 11 bases sitting between them. CDR3 length equals 14 residues. CDR3 sequence reads: CASSVGRAGEKLFF. The DNA of the CDR3 is TGTGCCAGCAGCGTAGGCAGGGCTGGAGAAAAACTGTTTTTT.

This CDR3 is CASSSGVAGGRLADTQYF. Here the CDR3 DNA reads TGTGCCAGCAGCTCTGGAGTAGCGGGGGGGCGTCTGGCAGATACGCAGTATTTT. V and J are TRBV5-4 and TRBJ2-3, with 11 bases matching TRBD2. The CDR3 has 18 residues. The germline gives CDR1 SGHNT, CDR2 YYREEE (reference sequence). V was pared by 3 bases and J by 4 bases, with 13 bases of the junction left unmatched.

The chain is built from TRBV19 and TRBJ2-6, with TRBD1 matching 7 bases. The ends lost 2 bases at V and 3 bases at J; junction bases unmatched: 7. Germline V lookup: CDR1 LNHDA, CDR2 SQIVND (reference sequence). The CDR3 has 17 residues. CDR3 loop: CASSISGTVYGANVLTF. The CDR3 DNA reads as TGTGCCAGTAGTATATCAGGGACAGTGTATGGGGCCAACGTCCTGACTTTC.

This clone came up once. This chain uses TRBV7-9 with TRBJ2-2, with D uncertain. Germline CDR1 reads SEHNR; CDR2 reads FQNEAQ (reference sequence). Between the trimmed V and J ends, which lost 3 bases and 7 bases, there was a span of 12 bases. The CDR3 is made up of 14 amino acids. Here the CDR3 reads CASSFTVSVGELFF. CDR3 in DNA: TGTGCCAGCAGCTTCACAGTATCGGTCGGGGAGCTGTTTTTT.

Only one count was recorded for this clone. The J gene is TRBJ2-7, the V gene TRBV5-5, with TRBD2 matching 7 bases. CDR1 SGHKS and CDR2 YYEKEE come from the germline V gene (reference sequence). Trimming at V came to 5 bases and at J to 0 bases, leaving 8 bases not matched to a gene. This CDR3 is 15 amino acids long. CDR3 DNA: TGTGCCAGCAGGCCCGGAGCGGGGAGCTCCTACGAGCAGTACTTC. This gives the protein CASRPGAGSSYEQYF.

The rearrangement uses TRBV6-6 and TRBJ1-1; D might be TRBD1 (5 bases). The V gene lost 2 bases and the J gene lost 7 bases, with 11 bases spanning the gap. This CDR3 is built from 13 residues. Germline V gene lookup returns CDR1 MNHNY and CDR2 SVGAGI (reference sequence). The CDR3 sequence is CASSYTDTYEAFF. In DNA form, the CDR3 reads TGTGCCAGCAGTTACACGGACACCTATGAAGCTTTCTTT.

The V and J genes are TRBV6-4 and TRBJ1-1; D unresolved. The V end was cut by 3 bases, the J end by 11 bases, with 10 bases between. This CDR3 contains 11 residues. Germline CDR1 MRHNA, CDR2 SNTAGT. This chain's CDR3 is CASSEGSYAFF. As DNA, the CDR3 is TGTGCCAGCAGTGAAGGGAGTTATGCTTTCTTT.

The genes are TRBV5-1 and TRBJ2-2, with D unclear. Germline V gene data show CDR1 as SGHRS and CDR2 as YFSETQ. CDR3 length: 14 amino acids. The germline V and J ends were trimmed by 0 bases and 2 bases, with 5 bases remaining between them. As DNA, the CDR3 is TGCGCCAGCAGCTTGGGTATAAACACCGGGGAGCTGTTTTTT. Protein product: CASSLGINTGELFF.

This clone was detected a few times. The J gene is TRBJ2-7, the V gene TRBV4-1; D might be TRBD1 (6 bases). CDR1 is MGHRA and CDR2 is YSYEKL in the germline V gene. This CDR3 comprises 13 residues. V was cut by 0 bases and J by 7 bases, with 10 bases left in between. CDR3 region: CASSQDTGKEQYF. DNA of the CDR3: TGCGCCAGCAGCCAAGATACAGGGAAAGAGCAGTACTTC.